This T cell receptor (beta chain) emerged from a study of OX40 agonist ivuxolimab in advanced cancers. Sequenced by immunoSEQ multiplex PCR; TCRdb stores in-frame clones only, minus some. The table records around 15,000 clones, approximately 86% of them present only once. This CDR3 comprises 15 residues. Looked up from germline, CDR1 is MNHEY and CDR2 is SVGAGI. The V segment lost 10 bases and the J segment 5 bases; nucleotides outside the gene matches: 6. This sequence was found in an adult with an advanced solid tumor such as melanoma, head and neck, liver or kidney cancer. Specimen: CD4+ or CD8+ T cells sorted from blood, collected in a trial of the OX40 agonist ivuxolimab. The V call is TRBV6-5, the J call TRBJ2-2; 14 positions agree with TRBD2. The CDR3 sequence: CATGRTSGRTGELFF. CDR3 in DNA: TGTGCCACCGGGAGGACTAGCGGGAGGACCGGGGAGCTGTTTTTT.